This passage covers 21 T cell receptor beta chains from one sample sequenced in a study of preoperative IRX-2 immunotherapy in early breast cancer. The assay was immunoSEQ multiplex PCR, and TCRdb's table has in-frame clones only and misses some. This table holds fewer than 8,000 clones, around 80% found once. Specified treatment: preoperative locoregional IRX-2 cytokine immunotherapy. The sequenced sample was tumor tissue, obtained after IRX-2 immunotherapy. These receptors were taken from a human donor with breast cancer.

The chain carries TRBV6-7 and TRBJ1-1; TRBD1 might be the D (5 bases). TRBV6-7 is an ORF for which the function is uncertain. With 8 bases removed from V and 1 base from J, the gap between germline ends came to 14 bases. The CDR3 has 14 residues. The CDR3, as DNA: TGTGCCAGCGCAGTTACAGGACCGAACACTGAAGCTTTCTTT. Its translation: CASAVTGPNTEAFF.

V and J are TRBV5-1 and TRBJ2-7, with D tentatively TRBD1 (5 bases). The CDR3 length is 16 residues. V was clipped by 5 bases and J by 7 bases, with 25 bases between them. Per germline, CDR1 SGHRS and CDR2 YFSETQ. The CDR3 nucleotides read TGCGCCAGCAGAAGGATCGGTGGACAAGGAGTCGGGGAGCAGTACTTC. Protein sequence: CASRRIGGQGVGEQYF. Filled out from reference TRBV5-1 and TRBJ2-7, the complete variable domain reads KAGVTQTPRYLIKTRGQQVTLSCSPISGHRSVSWYQQTPGQGLQFLFEYFSETQRNKGNFPGRFSGRQFSNSRSEMNVSTLELGDSALYLCASRRIGGQGVGEQYFGPGTRLTVT.

CDR3 bases: TGCGCCAGCAGCTTGTCTGGCGGGTATAGCTCCTACGAGCAGTACTTC. It yields the protein CASSLSGGYSSYEQYF. The chain carries TRBV5-1 and TRBJ2-7, with a possible D match to TRBD2 (5 bases). Trimming took 1 base from V and 0 from J, leaving 14 bases between them. This CDR3 has 16 amino acids. Germline assignment: CDR1 SGHRS and CDR2 YFSETQ.

The CDR3 DNA is TGTGCCAGCAGAGCCGGACCCGGACAGGGTGAGACCCAGTACTTC. Protein product: CASRAGPGQGETQYF. The gene calls are TRBV6-8 and TRBJ2-5, with 8 bases lining up with TRBD1. The CDR3 runs to 15 residues. From germline, CDR1 is MNHGY and CDR2 SAAAGT. Trimming cost V 6 bases and J 5 bases; bases outside gene matches: 11.

The gene calls are TRBV11-3 and TRBJ2-1; maybe TRBD2 (6 bases). CDR1 is SGHNT and CDR2 is YENEEA in the germline V gene. The CDR3 covers 17 residues. V was pared by 4 bases and J by 8 bases, with 24 bases between. CDR3 nucleotide sequence: TGTGCCAGCAGCTCGGCCTTAACTAGTGGGGGGTCGGATGAGCAGTTCTTC. Translation gives CASSSALTSGGSDEQFF. Supplemented by reference TRBV11-3 and TRBJ2-1, the full variable domain reads EAGVVQSPRYKIIEKKQPVAFWCNPISGHNTLYWYLQNLGQGPELLIRYENEEAVDDSQLPKDRFSAERLKGVDSTLKIQPAELGDSAVYLCASSSALTSGGSDEQFFGPGTRLTVL.

The chain carries TRBV15 and TRBJ1-1; D remains ambiguous. The length of the CDR3 is 14 residues. The germline V gene encodes CDR1 LNHNV and CDR2 YYDKDF (reference sequence). V shed 2 bases and J shed 2 bases, with 9 bases lying between them. The CDR3 DNA sequence: TGTGCCACCAGCAGATTCCGGGTCAACACTGAAGCTTTCTTT. This sequence encodes CATSRFRVNTEAFF.

On this clone itself: Other DNA sequences of this sample code for an identical CDR3. The chain has TRBV5-1 and TRBJ1-1; D ambiguous. From germline, CDR1 is SGHRS and CDR2 YFSETQ. V gave up 4 bases and J gave up 2 bases, with 12 bases separating them. The CDR3 is made up of 14 amino acids. The DNA of the CDR3 is TGCGCCAGCAGCCTGAGTACAGAAAACACTGAAGCTTTCTTT. Amino acid sequence: CASSLSTENTEAFF.

The chain combines TRBV7-1 with TRBJ2-7; possibly TRBD2 for D (5 bases). TRBV7-1 is recorded as an ORF, its role being uncertain. CDR3 length: 16 residues. V gave up 4 bases and J gave up 3 bases, with 19 bases separating them. The CDR3 DNA reads TGTGCCAGCAGCTTAGCGCCGGGCACCCTGGTCTACGAGCAGTACTTC. Its protein is CASSLAPGTLVYEQYF.

The chain carries TRBV7-1 and TRBJ2-4, with TRBD1 matching over 9 bases. TRBV7-1 is reported as an ORF; its role is uncertain. The CDR3 spans 16 residues. The V gene end was trimmed by 5 bases and the J gene end by 0 bases; junction bases not matched to a gene: 5. Here the CDR3 reads CASSPGQGLAKNIQYF. CDR3 DNA: TGTGCCAGCAGCCCCGGACAGGGGCTAGCCAAAAACATTCAGTACTTC.

The gene calls are TRBV18 and TRBJ1-1; D remains unclear. Germline V gives CDR1 KGHSH, CDR2 LQKENI. The CDR3 runs 17 residues. Trimming shortened V by 3 bases and J by 1 base, and 18 bases separated the two germline ends. The CDR3 DNA sequence: TGTGCCAGCTCACCCTCCGGGGTTCAGGTCGGGAACACTGAAGCTTTCTTT. Its translation is CASSPSGVQVGNTEAFF. Complete variable domain (other parts from reference TRBV18 and TRBJ1-1): NAGVMQNPRHLVRRRGQEARLRCSPMKGHSHVYWYRQLPEEGLKFMVYLQKENIIDESGMPKERFSAEFPKEGPSILRIQQVVRGDSAAYFCASSPSGVQVGNTEAFFGQGTRLTVV.

The chain recombines TRBV5-1 with TRBJ1-1, with D tentatively TRBD1 (5 bases). Germline CDR1 is SGHRS and CDR2 is YFSETQ. V was pared by 6 bases and J by 4 bases, with 16 bases between. The CDR3 is 14 residues long. In DNA, the CDR3 is TGCGCCAGCAAGACAGAGCGCTTGACCACTGAAGCTTTCTTT. Encoded protein: CASKTERLTTEAFF.

V is TRBV6-8 and J is TRBJ2-7, with TRBD1 matching 7 bases. The CDR3 extends over 18 amino acids. The germline V gene encodes CDR1 MNHGY and CDR2 SAAAGT. V trimming: 7 bases; J trimming: 0 bases; junction bases outside the gene matches: 18. The CDR3 region has the DNA TGTGCCAGCAACCCGGGCCCGAGGGACAGCTTCTTCTCCTACGAGCAGTACTTC. This gives the protein CASNPGPRDSFFSYEQYF.

The chain combines TRBV15 with TRBJ2-5; D ambiguous. This CDR3 spans 14 amino acids. Germline CDR1 LNHNV, CDR2 YYDKDF (reference sequence). The ends were cut back, 0 bases at V and 5 bases at J, with 10 bases in the middle. The CDR3 here is CATSREPSTETQYF. The CDR3 coding sequence is TGTGCCACCAGCAGAGAACCGAGCACGGAGACCCAGTACTTC.

The V and J genes are TRBV5-1 and TRBJ2-1; 8 bases agree with TRBD1. Looked up from germline, CDR1 is SGHRS and CDR2 is YFSETQ. The V segment lost 1 base and the J segment 6 bases; nucleotides outside the gene matches: 6. The CDR3 is 15 residues long. DNA for the CDR3: TGCGCCAGCAGCTTGAGACAGGGGTGGCGCAATGAGCAGTTCTTC. Translation gives CASSLRQGWRNEQFF.

This chain joins TRBV19 and TRBJ1-1; D unresolved. The CDR3 is 12 amino acids. Trimming took 7 bases from V and 8 from J, leaving 14 bases between them. Germline CDR1 reads LNHDA; CDR2 reads SQIVND (reference sequence). This CDR3 reads CASTPSIGEAFF. CDR3 nucleotide sequence: TGTGCCAGTACCCCATCCATCGGGGAAGCTTTCTTT.

V and J are TRBV19 and TRBJ1-6; 9 nucleotides match TRBD1. The CDR3 has 15 amino acids. Germline trimming cut 4 bases from V and 8 bases from J; bases unmatched to any gene: 6. Germline V CDR1 and CDR2: LNHDA, SQIVND (reference sequence). The CDR3 here is CASSRWTGDDSPLHF. As DNA, the CDR3 is TGTGCCAGTAGTAGATGGACAGGGGATGATTCACCCCTCCACTTT.

This clone turned up a few times. This chain joins TRBV6-8 and TRBJ1-2; D remains ambiguous. The germline gives CDR1 MNHGY, CDR2 SAAAGT. CDR3 length equals 14 residues. V lost 6 bases, J lost 2 bases, and 13 bases lay in between. The CDR3 spells CASSEQQANYGYTF. The CDR3 region has the DNA TGTGCCAGCAGCGAACAGCAGGCGAACTATGGCTACACCTTC.

V is TRBV19 and J is TRBJ2-1; 11 positions match TRBD1. Per the germline V gene, CDR1 is LNHDA and CDR2 is SQIVND (reference sequence). V lost 6 bases and J lost 6; bases outside the gene matches: 7. This CDR3 is built from 15 residues. Here the CDR3 DNA reads TGTGCCAGTAGCAACGCCGGGACAGGGGGCAATGAGCAGTTCTTC. This sequence encodes CASSNAGTGGNEQFF.

V gene TRBV19 combines with J gene TRBJ1-2; TRBD1 matches 8 bases. CDR1 is LNHDA and CDR2 is SQIVND in the germline V gene (reference sequence). With 3 bases clipped from V and 3 bases from J, the junction kept 12 bases outside the gene matches. This CDR3 contains 17 residues. The CDR3 nucleotides read TGTGCCAGTAGTATCTGGGGCAGGGGGCGCACGGACTATGGCTACACCTTC. Translating gives CASSIWGRGRTDYGYTF. Drawing the rest from reference TRBV19 and TRBJ1-2, the complete variable domain is DGGITQSPKYLFRKEGQNVTLSCEQNLNHDAMYWYRQDPGQGLRLIYYSQIVNDFQKGDIAEGYSVSREKKESFPLTVTSAQKNPTAFYLCASSIWGRGRTDYGYTFGSGTRLTVV.

The gene calls are TRBV5-1 and TRBJ1-2; D possibly corresponds to TRBD1 (5 bases). The V gene's germline CDR1 is SGHRS and CDR2 YFSETQ. V was pared by 0 bases and J by 3 bases, with 9 bases between. The CDR3 loop spans 14 amino acids. CDR3 DNA: TGCGCCAGCAGCTTGGCCGGGGCGGACTATGGCTACACCTTC. It translates to CASSLAGADYGYTF.

This clone was observed a few times. The V call is TRBV11-3, the J call TRBJ2-5, with 8 bases that match TRBD2. V was pared by 5 bases and J by 5 bases, with 7 bases of the junction left unmatched. This CDR3 comprises 14 residues. The germline V gene encodes CDR1 SGHNT and CDR2 YENEEA. CDR3 nucleotide sequence: TGTGCCAGCAGCCCAGACGGCGGGGGGGAGACCCAGTACTTC. Residues: CASSPDGGGETQYF.